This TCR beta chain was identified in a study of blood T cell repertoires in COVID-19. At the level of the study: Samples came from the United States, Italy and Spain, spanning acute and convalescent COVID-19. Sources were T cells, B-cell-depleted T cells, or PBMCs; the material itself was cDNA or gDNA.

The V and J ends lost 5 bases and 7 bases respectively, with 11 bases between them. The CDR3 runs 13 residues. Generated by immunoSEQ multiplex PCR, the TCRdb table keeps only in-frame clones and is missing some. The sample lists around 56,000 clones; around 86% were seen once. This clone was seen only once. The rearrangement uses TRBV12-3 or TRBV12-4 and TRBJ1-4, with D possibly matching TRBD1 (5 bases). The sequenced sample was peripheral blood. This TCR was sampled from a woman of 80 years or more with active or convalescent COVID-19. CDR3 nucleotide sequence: TGTGCCAGCAGTCCTCTCCAGGGTGAAAAACTGTTTTTT. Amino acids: CASSPLQGEKLFF.